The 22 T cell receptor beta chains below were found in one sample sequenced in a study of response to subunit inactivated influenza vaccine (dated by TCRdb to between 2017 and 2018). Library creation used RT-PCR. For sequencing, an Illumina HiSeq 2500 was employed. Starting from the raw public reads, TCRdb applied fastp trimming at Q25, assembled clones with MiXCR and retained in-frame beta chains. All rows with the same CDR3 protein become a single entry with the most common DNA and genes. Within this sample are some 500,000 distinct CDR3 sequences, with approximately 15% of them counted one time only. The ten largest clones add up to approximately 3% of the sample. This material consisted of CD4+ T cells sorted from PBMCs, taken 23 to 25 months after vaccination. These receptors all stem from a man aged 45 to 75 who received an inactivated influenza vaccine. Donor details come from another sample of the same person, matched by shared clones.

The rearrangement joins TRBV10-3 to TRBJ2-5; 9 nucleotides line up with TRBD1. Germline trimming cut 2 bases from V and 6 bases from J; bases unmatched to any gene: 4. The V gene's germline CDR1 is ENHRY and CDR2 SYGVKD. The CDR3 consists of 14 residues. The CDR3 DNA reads TGTGCCATCAGTGAGGACAGGGGGAGGCAGACCCAGTACTTC. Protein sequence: CAISEDRGRQTQYF.

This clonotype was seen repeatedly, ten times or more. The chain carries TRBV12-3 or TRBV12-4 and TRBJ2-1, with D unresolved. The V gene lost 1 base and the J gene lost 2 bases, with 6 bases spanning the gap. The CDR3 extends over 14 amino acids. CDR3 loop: CASSLDRTYNEQFF. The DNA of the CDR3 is TGTGCCAGCAGTTTAGACAGAACCTACAATGAGCAGTTCTTC.

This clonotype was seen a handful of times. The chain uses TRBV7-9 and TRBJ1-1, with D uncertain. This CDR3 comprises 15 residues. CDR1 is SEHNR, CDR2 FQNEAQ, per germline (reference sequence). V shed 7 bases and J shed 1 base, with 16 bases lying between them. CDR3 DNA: TGTGCCAGCACTTCTTGGTCATTTGGGAACACTGAAGCTTTCTTT. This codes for CASTSWSFGNTEAFF.

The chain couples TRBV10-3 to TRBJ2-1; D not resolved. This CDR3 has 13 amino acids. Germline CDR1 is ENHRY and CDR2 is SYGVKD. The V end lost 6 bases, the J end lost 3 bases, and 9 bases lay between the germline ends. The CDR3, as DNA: TGTGCCATCAGGGATTACATCTACAATGAGCAGTTCTTC. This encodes CAIRDYIYNEQFF.

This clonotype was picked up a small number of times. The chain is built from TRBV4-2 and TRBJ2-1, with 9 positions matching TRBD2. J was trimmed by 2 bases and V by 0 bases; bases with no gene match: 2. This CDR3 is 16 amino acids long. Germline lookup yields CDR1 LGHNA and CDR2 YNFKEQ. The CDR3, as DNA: TGTGCCAGCAGCCAAGAAGGCGGGAGGGCCTACAATGAGCAGTTCTTC. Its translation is CASSQEGGRAYNEQFF.

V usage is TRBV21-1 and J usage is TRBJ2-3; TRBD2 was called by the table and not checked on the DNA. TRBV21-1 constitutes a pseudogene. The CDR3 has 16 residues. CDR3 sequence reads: CASSKKSGRRTDTQYF. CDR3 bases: TGTGCCAGCAGCAAAAAAAGCGGGAGGCGCACAGATACGCAGTATTTT.

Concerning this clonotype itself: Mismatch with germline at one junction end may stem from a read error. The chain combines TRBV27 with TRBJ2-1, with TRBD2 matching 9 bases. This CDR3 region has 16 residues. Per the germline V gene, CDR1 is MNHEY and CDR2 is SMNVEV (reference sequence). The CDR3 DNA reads TGTGCCAGCAGTTTATATAGGACTAGCGATTCTGGTGAGGAGTTCTTC. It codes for CASSLYRTSDSGEEFF.

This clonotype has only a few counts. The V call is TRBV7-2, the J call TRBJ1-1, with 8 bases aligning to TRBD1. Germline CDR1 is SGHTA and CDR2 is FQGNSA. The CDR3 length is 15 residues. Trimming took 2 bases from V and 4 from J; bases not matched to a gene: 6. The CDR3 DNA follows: TGTGCCAGCAGCTTACGGACAGGGCGGACCACTGAAGCTTTCTTT. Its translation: CASSLRTGRTTEAFF. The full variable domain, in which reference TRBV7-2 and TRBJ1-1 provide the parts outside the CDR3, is GAGVSQSPSNKVTEKGKDVELRCDPISGHTALYWYRQSLGQGLEFLIYFQGNSAPDKSGLPSDRFSAERTGGSVSTLTIQRTQQEDSAVYLCASSLRTGRTTEAFFGQGTRLTVV.

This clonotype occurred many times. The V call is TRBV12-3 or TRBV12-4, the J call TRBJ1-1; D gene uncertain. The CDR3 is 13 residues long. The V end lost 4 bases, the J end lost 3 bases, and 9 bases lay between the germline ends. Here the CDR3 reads CASSYGWDTEAFF. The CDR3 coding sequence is TGTGCCAGCAGTTATGGATGGGACACTGAAGCTTTCTTT.

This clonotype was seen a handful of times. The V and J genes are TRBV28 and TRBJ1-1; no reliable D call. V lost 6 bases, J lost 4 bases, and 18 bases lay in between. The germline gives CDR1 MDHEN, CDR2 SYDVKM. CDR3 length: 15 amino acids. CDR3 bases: TGTGCCAGCAGCCCAAGCACGACTCTTGGCACTGAAGCTTTCTTT. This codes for CASSPSTTLGTEAFF.

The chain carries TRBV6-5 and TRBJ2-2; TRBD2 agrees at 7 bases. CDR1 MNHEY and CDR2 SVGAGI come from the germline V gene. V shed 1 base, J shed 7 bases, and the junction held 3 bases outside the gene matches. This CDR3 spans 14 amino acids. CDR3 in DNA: TGTGCCAGCAGTTACTTAATAGCGGGCGGGGAGCTGTTTTTT. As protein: CASSYLIAGGELFF.

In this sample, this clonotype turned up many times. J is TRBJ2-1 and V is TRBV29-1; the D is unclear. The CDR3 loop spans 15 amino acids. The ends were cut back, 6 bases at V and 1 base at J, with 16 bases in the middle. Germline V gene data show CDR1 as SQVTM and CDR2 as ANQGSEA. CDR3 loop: CSVETGVVSYNEQFF. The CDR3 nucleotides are TGCAGCGTAGAGACTGGTGTGGTTTCCTACAATGAGCAGTTCTTC.

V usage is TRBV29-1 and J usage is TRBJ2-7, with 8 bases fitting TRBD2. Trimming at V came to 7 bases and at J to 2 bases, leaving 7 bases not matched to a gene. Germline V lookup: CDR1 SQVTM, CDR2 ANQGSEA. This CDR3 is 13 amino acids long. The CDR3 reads CSGGSGVAYEQYF. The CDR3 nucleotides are TGCAGCGGTGGTAGCGGGGTCGCCTACGAGCAGTACTTC.

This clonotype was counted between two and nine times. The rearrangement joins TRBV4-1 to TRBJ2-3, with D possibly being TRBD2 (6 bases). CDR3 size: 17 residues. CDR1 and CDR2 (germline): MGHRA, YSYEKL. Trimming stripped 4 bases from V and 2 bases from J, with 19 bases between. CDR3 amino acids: CASSRLAGGELTDTQYF. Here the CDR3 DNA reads TGCGCCAGCAGCCGCCTCGCCGGGGGAGAACTCACAGATACGCAGTATTTT.

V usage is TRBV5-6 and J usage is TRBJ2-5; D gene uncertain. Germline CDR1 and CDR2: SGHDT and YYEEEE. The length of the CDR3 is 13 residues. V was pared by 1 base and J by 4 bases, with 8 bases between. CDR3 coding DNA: TGTGCCAGCAGCTTGTCAAGTACAGAGACCCAGTACTTC. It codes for CASSLSSTETQYF.

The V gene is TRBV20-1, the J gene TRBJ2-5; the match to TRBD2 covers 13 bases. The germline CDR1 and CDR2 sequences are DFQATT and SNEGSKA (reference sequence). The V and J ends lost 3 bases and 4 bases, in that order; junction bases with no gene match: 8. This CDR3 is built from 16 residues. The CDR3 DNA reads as TGCAGTGCTAGCCCCACTAGCGGGAGGGCCCGAGAGACCCAGTACTTC. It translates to CSASPTSGRARETQYF.

The CDR3 protein is CSAPDQSEQYF. The CDR3 DNA sequence: TGCAGTGCCCCTGATCAGAGCGAGCAGTACTTC. This sequence joins TRBV20-1 and TRBJ2-7, with unresolved D. Germline assignment: CDR1 DFQATT and CDR2 SNEGSKA (reference sequence). V was clipped by 6 bases and J by 6 bases, with 12 bases between them. The CDR3 loop spans 11 amino acids.

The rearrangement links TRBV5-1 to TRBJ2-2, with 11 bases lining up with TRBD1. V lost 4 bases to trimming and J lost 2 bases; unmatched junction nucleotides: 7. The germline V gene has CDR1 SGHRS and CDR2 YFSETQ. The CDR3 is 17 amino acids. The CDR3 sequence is CASSTGQGAQNTGELFF. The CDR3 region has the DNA TGCGCCAGCAGCACCGGACAGGGGGCACAAAACACCGGGGAGCTGTTTTTT.

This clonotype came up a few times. The CDR3 region has the DNA TGCGCCAGCAAGTTGACAGGGGGGTATTCACCCCTCCACTTT. It encodes CASKLTGGYSPLHF. The chain couples TRBV5-1 to TRBJ1-6; TRBD1 aligns across 9 bases. The germline CDR1 and CDR2 sequences are SGHRS and YFSETQ. The CDR3 contains 14 residues. The trim removed 6 bases at V and 8 bases at J, leaving 6 bases unmatched.

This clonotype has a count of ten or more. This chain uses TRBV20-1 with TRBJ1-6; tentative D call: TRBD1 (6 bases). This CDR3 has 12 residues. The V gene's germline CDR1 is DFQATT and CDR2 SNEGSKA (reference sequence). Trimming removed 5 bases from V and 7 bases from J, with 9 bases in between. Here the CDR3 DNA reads TGCAGTGCTCACAGGGCGAATTCACCCCTCCACTTT. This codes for CSAHRANSPLHF.

As DNA, the CDR3 is TGTGCCAGCAGCGTGACCGCCCACAGGGGGCTGGAAAAACTGTTTTTT. It codes for CASSVTAHRGLEKLFF. This chain uses TRBV9 with TRBJ1-4; TRBD1 matches 9 bases. Germline CDR1 and CDR2: SGDLS and YYNGEE. After removal of 2 bases from V and 8 bases from J, the junction contained 10 bases not matched to a gene. This CDR3 is 16 amino acids long.

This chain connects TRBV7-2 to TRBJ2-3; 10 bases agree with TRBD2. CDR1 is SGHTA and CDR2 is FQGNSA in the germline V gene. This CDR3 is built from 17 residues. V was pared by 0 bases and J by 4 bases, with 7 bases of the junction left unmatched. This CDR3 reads CASSLARLAGVADTQYF. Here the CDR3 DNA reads TGTGCCAGCAGCTTAGCGCGGCTAGCGGGGGTGGCAGATACGCAGTATTTT.